The clone carrying this TCR beta chain occurred many times. The target antigen is unknown. This CDR3 is built from 14 residues. Per germline, CDR1 MNHEY and CDR2 SMNVEV (reference sequence). V dropped 5 bases and J dropped 2; count of bases not matched to a gene: 3. The data stem from a study of metastatic and nonmetastatic thyroid tumors. About the study: The study looked at repertoires side by side in blood and in tumor or nodule tissue from malignant and benign thyroid patients.

Findings and caveats of the study: Reportedly, malignant thyroid tumors had significantly higher TCR beta diversity than benign nodules, in blood and tumor.

Not a single patient had been given any form of treatment at any point before undergoing thyroid surgery. TCRdb re-called clones from the PCR reads using MiXCR. The table includes about 40,000 clones, around 17% detected once. The rearrangement links TRBV27 to TRBJ2-7; TRBD2 agrees at 10 bases. The source of this sequence is a female donor with papillary thyroid cancer or a benign thyroid nodule (not recorded which). Some clones in this sample may be carry-over from other donors' samples. The sequencing input was blood. The CDR3 DNA reads TGTGCCAGCAGTCTTAGCGGGGGGCCCTACGAGCAGTACTTC. Encoded protein: CASSLSGGPYEQYF.